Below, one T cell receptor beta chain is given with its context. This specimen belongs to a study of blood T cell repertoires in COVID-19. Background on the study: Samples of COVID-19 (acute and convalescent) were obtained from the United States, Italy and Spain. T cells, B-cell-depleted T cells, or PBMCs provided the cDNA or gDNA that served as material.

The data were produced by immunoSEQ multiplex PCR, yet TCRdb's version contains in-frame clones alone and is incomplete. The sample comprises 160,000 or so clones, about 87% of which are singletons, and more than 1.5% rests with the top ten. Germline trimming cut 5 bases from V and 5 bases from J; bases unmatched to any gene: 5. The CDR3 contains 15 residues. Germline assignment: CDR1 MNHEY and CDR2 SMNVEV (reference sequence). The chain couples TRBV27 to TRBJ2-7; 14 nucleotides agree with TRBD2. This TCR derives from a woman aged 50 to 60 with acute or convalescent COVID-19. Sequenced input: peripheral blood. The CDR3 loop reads CASSQGTSGGDEQYF. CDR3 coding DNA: TGTGCCAGCAGTCAAGGGACTAGCGGGGGAGACGAGCAGTACTTC.